Listed here are 8 T cell receptor beta chains from one sample, sequenced in a study of CD8 T cells in Susac syndrome. RNA totalling about 0.5 to 1 ug underwent reverse transcription with random hexamers. TCRdb used MiXCR to reprocess the immunoSEQ multiplex PCR reads, holding one entry per CDR3 protein. Here the sample spans 90,000 to 150,000 distinct CDR3 sequences, roughly 91% being singletons. The sequencing input was CD4+ T cells from PBMCs. Every receptor here comes from a human donor in good health.

CDR3 amino acids: CASSLGVYGYTF. CDR3 sequence (DNA): TGTGCCAGCAGCTTAGGGGTCTATGGCTACACCTTC. The chain employs TRBV11-2 and TRBJ1-2; D remains unclear. This CDR3 comprises 12 residues. Germline-derived CDR1 and CDR2 are SGHAT and FQNNGV. Trimming stripped 1 base from V and 4 bases from J, with 4 bases between.

The gene calls are TRBV2 and TRBJ2-7; 11 positions match TRBD2. CDR1 SNHLY and CDR2 FYNNEI come from the germline V gene. The J segment lost 0 bases and the V segment lost 7 bases, leaving 5 bases of the junction unmatched. There are 15 residues in the CDR3. CDR3: CASKGLAGFSYEQYF. In nucleotides, the CDR3 is TGTGCCAGCAAAGGACTAGCGGGTTTCTCCTACGAGCAGTACTTC.

J is TRBJ2-3 and V is TRBV19, with TRBD2 as a possible D gene (6 bases). V was shortened by 5 bases and J by 7 bases, with 13 bases between the two germline ends. The CDR3 is 13 residues long. The germline CDR1 and CDR2 sequences are LNHDA and SQIVND (reference sequence). CDR3 nucleotides: TGTGCCAGTAGTGCGCGGAGGGTAAATACGCAGTATTTT. This translates into CASSARRVNTQYF.

This chain joins TRBV7-2 and TRBJ1-4; 9 nucleotides agree with TRBD1. Germline-derived CDR1 and CDR2 are SGHTA and FQGNSA. This CDR3 has 14 amino acids. V trimming: 3 bases; J trimming: 8 bases; junction bases outside the gene matches: 4. As DNA, the CDR3 is TGTGCCAGCAGCTTCGACAGGGGGGAAGAAAAACTGTTTTTT. It codes for CASSFDRGEEKLFF.

This rearrangement joins TRBV12-3 or TRBV12-4 to TRBJ1-3; D unresolved. V shed 3 bases and J shed 4 bases, with 4 bases lying between them. CDR3 length: 12 amino acids. Written as DNA, the CDR3 is TGTGCCAGCAGTTTTGTCGGAAACACCATATATTTT. Translating gives CASSFVGNTIYF.

The chain uses TRBV6-2 or TRBV6-3 and TRBJ2-5, with 7 bases identical to TRBD2. V lost 4 bases to trimming and J lost 4 bases; unmatched junction nucleotides: 9. The CDR3 runs 15 residues. Germline V gene data show CDR1 as MNHEY and CDR2 as SVGEGT. For the CDR3, the DNA is TGTGCCAGCAGTTCCCCGGCGGGAGTCCGAGAGACCCAGTACTTC. Encoded protein: CASSSPAGVRETQYF.

The chain combines TRBV15 with TRBJ2-3; 8 bases fit TRBD1. Germline-derived CDR1 and CDR2 are LNHNV and YYDKDF (reference sequence). This CDR3 region has 16 residues. Losses at the gene ends were 1 base for V and 4 bases for J; bases not matched to a gene: 7. The CDR3 spells CATSRGTGREADTQYF. The DNA for the CDR3 is TGTGCCACCAGCAGAGGGACAGGGCGGGAAGCAGATACGCAGTATTTT.

The rearrangement joins TRBV7-9 to TRBJ2-7; the D is unclear. The CDR3 loop spans 11 amino acids. The V end was cut by 6 bases, the J end by 5 bases, with 8 bases between. The germline V gene encodes CDR1 SEHNR and CDR2 FQNEAQ (reference sequence). CDR3 protein: CASSRSDEQYF. CDR3 DNA: TGTGCCAGCAGTCGGTCAGACGAGCAGTACTTC.